The following is a T cell receptor (beta chain) sequence with its context. PCR employed 60 Vbeta and 13 Jbeta primers. TCRdb's table, derived via immunoSEQ multiplex PCR, lists solely in-frame clones and lacks some. The data contain hundreds of thousands of clones, roughly 80% of them singletons. These data belong to a study of cytomegalovirus exposure and HLA in healthy donors. Sequencing was carried out using PBMCs. This TCR derives from a man aged 30-40 years in good health and CMV-seronegative.

In DNA, the CDR3 is TGTGCCAGCAGTGCTTGGGGTGAGCGGGGGGGCCGGAACGAGCAGTACTTC. This gives the protein CASSAWGERGGRNEQYF. This sequence joins TRBV2 and TRBJ2-7; 10 bases align to TRBD2. V lost 4 bases, J lost 5 bases, and 14 bases stayed unmatched. CDR1 SNHLY and CDR2 FYNNEI come from the germline V gene. This CDR3 has 17 amino acids.